This T cell receptor (beta chain) was identified in a study of blood T cell repertoires in COVID-19 (dated by TCRdb to between 2020 and 2021). A note on the overall study: Samples from collaborators originated in the United States, Italy and Spain and spanned both the acute and convalescent phases of COVID-19. The prospective study material was composed of cDNA or gDNA derived from T cells, B-cell-depleted T cells, or PBMCs. Subjects who had been exposed to COVID-19, were actively infected with it, or had recovered from it provided the deeply sampled blood TCRbeta repertoires that made up the dataset. The repertoires were made available in a free public database intended to serve as a resource for research on the immune response to SARS-CoV-2. Samples came from the ongoing ImmuneRACE study (first 160 participants) plus 1,254 subjects from 6 global collaborators. A de-identified subject ID, COVID-19 status, age in years and sex were almost always included in the sample metadata. Where available, HLA class I and class II types were taken from metadata supplied by the sample provider and were not determined by assay-based typing.

Each collaborating institution followed its own protocols to collect whole blood in K2EDTA tubes. For TCRbeta analysis, collaborators shipped samples in one of three forms: frozen whole blood, isolated PBMCs, or DNA extracted from either of those sample types. As to this clone: Its antigen remains undetermined. No clone much larger than this one lies a single base away; base qualities are absent.

The immunoSEQ Assay, a bias-controlled multiplex PCR, was used to amplify TCRbeta CDR3 regions from genomic DNA. As for the original processing: The number of nucleated cells in each sample was estimated by amplification of reference gene primers within the assay. Sequence reads were collapsed and filtered to measure the absolute abundance of every unique TCRbeta CDR3 rearrangement. For each sample, productive Simpson clonality was calculated as the square root of Simpson's diversity index across productive rearrangements. TCRdb took over this immuneACCESS table, retaining in-frame rearrangements with V and J assigned. Such tables are incomplete; in checked studies, under half of the missing clones stem from an unresolved V gene, and the remainder is unexplained. V and J calls and clone size are given by that table; D and trimming were obtained from the DNA. This sample is represented by tens of thousands of clones; approximately 85% of them were singletons. More than 10% of the sample is taken by the ten largest.

Overall study results and their limits: How much clinical and demographic metadata was included differed by source and by participant, and the metadata was provided uncurated.

The CDR3 goes from the cysteine to the phenylalanine over 14 residues. CDR3 DNA only is kept here, 42 bases in frame from base 1. V trim: 5 bases; J trim: 7 bases; unmatched bases: 8. From a lookup of the germline V gene (reference sequence), CDR1 and CDR2 are MNHEY and SMNVEV. The clonotype originates from a human donor in a cohort sampled during active COVID-19. Recombination joined TRBV27 with TRBJ2-4; the central 7 bases match TRBD1. Sequenced: peripheral blood. In nucleotide form, the sequence is TGTGCCAGCAGTGGACAAGGGGGCCCTAACATTCAGTACTTC. Translated, this is CASSGQGGPNIQYF.